Listed below are T cell receptor beta chains from one sample, sequenced in a study of beta chain features in type 1 diabetes. Repertoires were generated with immunoSEQ multiplex PCR, while TCRdb's copy carries only in-frame clones and drops some. The repertoire has about 250,000 clones, over 12% of them found once; the top ten carry roughly 0.024%. The material sequenced was naive CD4+ T cells from blood. The receptors stem from a woman aged 40 to 50 in good health. Both conserved end residues are part of each CDR3. D genes are given only for firm matches. Rows give clone size only sometimes, using once, few, many, or a class for an expanded clone.

clone size	V gene	J gene	D gene	CDR3 protein	CDR3 DNA
NA	TRBV15	TRBJ1-1	NA	CATSRDRQGKAFF	TGTGCCACCAGCAGAGATCGGCAGGGGAAAGCTTTCTTT
NA	TRBV5-4	TRBJ1-3	NA	CASSVKSGLSIYF	TGTGCCAGCAGCGTCAAGTCAGGGCTTTCCATATATTTT
NA	TRBV29-1	TRBJ2-3	NA	CSSRDTGTDTQYF	TGCAGCTCCAGGGACACAGGCACAGATACGCAGTATTTT
few	TRBV13	TRBJ1-1	NA	CASSASPGNTEAFF	TGTGCCAGCAGCGCCTCACCCGGGAACACTGAAGCTTTCTTT
NA	TRBV19	TRBJ1-5	TRBD1	CASSIQGAGNQPQHF	TGTGCCAGTAGTATACAGGGGGCTGGCAATCAGCCCCAGCATTTT
few	TRBV19	TRBJ1-1	NA	CATTTDSIFLSEAFF	TGTGCCACCACCACCGACAGTATCTTCCTTTCTGAAGCTTTCTTT
many	TRBV23-1	TRBJ1-1	NA	CASSQSFHRIMNTEAFF	TGCGCCAGCAGTCAATCTTTCCACAGGATTATGAACACTGAAGCTTTCTTT
few	TRBV2	TRBJ2-2	NA	CASSETWRGAGELFF	TGTGCCAGCAGCGAAACATGGAGGGGAGCGGGGGAGCTGTTTTTT
few	TRBV6-5	TRBJ1-5	NA	CASSYEARDQPQHF	TGTGCCAGCAGTTACGAAGCCCGAGATCAGCCCCAGCATTTT
NA	TRBV5-1	TRBJ2-3	NA	CASSAGTSTDTQYF	TGCGCCAGCAGCGCCGGGACAAGCACAGATACGCAGTATTTT
few	TRBV19	TRBJ1-2	TRBD1	CASRGPRQGEAWYGGYTF	TGTGCCAGTCGCGGTCCCCGACAGGGAGAGGCTTGGTATGGTGGCTACACCTTC
NA	TRBV29-1	TRBJ1-2	NA	CSVESWQTYGYTF	TGCAGCGTTGAATCGTGGCAGACTTATGGCTACACCTTC
NA	TRBV5-1	TRBJ2-3	TRBD1	CATTPGQLTDTQYF	TGCGCCACGACTCCGGGACAGCTCACAGATACGCAGTATTTT
NA	TRBV9	TRBJ2-1	TRBD1	CASSAPAPAAGQGANEQFF	TGTGCCAGCAGCGCCCCCGCCCCGGCGGCGGGACAGGGTGCGAATGAGCAGTTCTTC
NA	TRBV2	TRBJ2-7	NA	CASSPRATEYEQYF	TGTGCCAGCAGTCCTAGAGCGACAGAGTACGAGCAGTACTTC
NA	TRBV2	TRBJ2-4	TRBD1	CASGLRDRGALVKNIQYF	TGTGCCAGCGGACTCCGGGACAGGGGGGCTCTCGTCAAAAACATTCAGTACTTC
NA	TRBV25-1	TRBJ1-6	NA	CASTHTGRNNSPLHF	TGTGCCAGCACCCACACAGGGAGAAATAATTCACCCCTCCACTTT
NA	TRBV5-6	TRBJ2-1	TRBD2	CASSLDLAGINEQFF	TGTGCCAGCAGCTTGGACCTAGCGGGGATTAATGAGCAGTTCTTC
NA	TRBV10-2	TRBJ2-5	TRBD1	CASLIPGQPETQYF	TGCGCCAGCTTAATTCCGGGACAGCCGGAGACCCAGTACTTC
NA	TRBV5-4	TRBJ2-1	TRBD1	CASSLGQLSYNEQFF	TGTGCCAGCAGCCTGGGACAGCTCTCCTACAATGAGCAGTTCTTC
NA	TRBV7-2	TRBJ2-7	NA	CASSLGTTSSYEQYF	TGTGCCAGCAGCTTAGGGACTACGAGCTCCTACGAGCAGTACTTC
few	TRBV5-1	TRBJ2-2	NA	CASSWGDDLTGELFF	TGCGCCAGCAGCTGGGGGGACGACCTGACCGGGGAGCTGTTTTTT
few	TRBV2	TRBJ2-1	TRBD2	CASSETSGGAGEQFF	TGTGCCAGCAGTGAGACTAGCGGGGGGGCAGGTGAGCAGTTCTTC
few	TRBV7-2	TRBJ1-4	NA	CASSLIQRGEKLFF	TGTGCCAGCAGCTTAATCCAAAGGGGCGAAAAACTGTTTTTT
NA	TRBV10-3	TRBJ2-7	NA	CAIRTSQAGYEQYF	TGTGCCATCAGGACCAGTCAGGCGGGATACGAGCAGTACTTC
NA	TRBV5-1	TRBJ1-4	TRBD1	CASSISGTGKEKLFF	TGCGCCAGCAGCATTTCCGGGACAGGGAAAGAAAAACTGTTTTTT
few	TRBV25-1	TRBJ2-6	NA	CASSESPIAYANVLTF	TGTGCCAGCAGTGAATCCCCTATCGCGTATGCCAACGTCCTGACTTTC
few	TRBV9	TRBJ2-5	TRBD1	CASSVGTGGRGETQYF	TGTGCCAGCAGCGTAGGGACAGGGGGCAGAGGAGAGACCCAGTACTTC
NA	TRBV5-1	TRBJ2-3	NA	CASSPDGTLGVGTQYF	TGCGCCAGCAGCCCCGACGGGACTCTCGGGGTGGGTACGCAGTATTTT
few	TRBV19	TRBJ1-2	NA	CASSIRQGTNYGYTF	TGTGCCAGTAGTATCCGGCAGGGGACCAACTATGGCTACACCTTC
NA	TRBV6-5	TRBJ2-7	NA	CASSYTLGGSYEQYF	TGTGCCAGCAGTTACACGCTCGGGGGTTCTTACGAGCAGTACTTC
NA	TRBV7-2	TRBJ2-7	TRBD1	CASSTRQGANYEQYF	TGTGCCAGCAGCACCCGACAGGGAGCCAACTACGAGCAGTACTTC
few	TRBV7-9	TRBJ2-5	NA	CASSFREIPGWETQYF	TGTGCCAGCAGCTTCCGAGAAATTCCAGGGTGGGAGACCCAGTACTTC
few	TRBV14	TRBJ2-2	TRBD1	CASSPWDRDTGELFF	TGTGCCAGCAGCCCGTGGGACAGGGACACCGGGGAGCTGTTTTTT
NA	TRBV5-1	TRBJ2-3	NA	CASSPGGSSTDTQYF	TGCGCCAGCAGCCCGGGGGGCTCCAGCACAGATACGCAGTATTTT
NA	TRBV6-6	TRBJ1-6	NA	CASSEQVSALHF	TGTGCCAGCTCGGAACAGGTATCGGCCCTCCACTTT
NA	TRBV27	TRBJ2-7	NA	CASSLRGQTYEQYF	TGTGCCAGCAGTTTAAGGGGACAAACCTACGAGCAGTACTTC
few	TRBV6-1	TRBJ1-1	NA	CASRGTMNTEAFF	TGTGCCAGTAGGGGCACCATGAACACTGAAGCTTTCTTT
NA	TRBV29-1	TRBJ2-3	TRBD1	CSVRQGGTDTQYF	TGCAGCGTTCGACAGGGGGGGACAGATACGCAGTATTTT
few	TRBV5-4	TRBJ2-5	TRBD1	CASSLETGWRETQYF	TGTGCCAGCAGCTTGGAGACAGGGTGGAGGGAGACCCAGTACTTC
NA	TRBV5-1	TRBJ1-1	TRBD1	CASWTGVGGTEAFF	TGCGCCAGTTGGACAGGGGTTGGGGGCACTGAAGCTTTCTTT
NA	TRBV28	TRBJ1-2	NA	CASSSVRVYGYTF	TGTGCCAGCAGCAGCGTCAGGGTGTATGGCTACACCTTC
few	TRBV15	TRBJ2-7	NA	CATSREPTVSYEQYF	TGTGCCACCAGCAGAGAGCCGACAGTCTCCTACGAGCAGTACTTC
few	TRBV19	TRBJ1-1	NA	CASSPSVNTEAFF	TGTGCCAGTAGTCCCTCAGTGAACACTGAAGCTTTCTTT
few	TRBV7-9	TRBJ2-7	TRBD1	CASSFEGTGAREQYF	TGTGCCAGCAGCTTCGAAGGGACAGGCGCTCGAGAGCAGTACTTC
NA	TRBV7-6	TRBJ1-2	TRBD1	CASSSRQGANYGYTF	TGTGCCAGCAGCTCTCGACAGGGTGCTAACTATGGCTACACCTTC
NA	TRBV7-6	TRBJ2-3	NA	CASSPGGTDTQYF	TGTGCCAGCAGCCCCGGTGGCACAGATACGCAGTATTTT
NA	TRBV5-1	TRBJ1-1	NA	CASSLRGPNTEAFF	TGCGCCAGCAGCTTGAGGGGTCCGAACACTGAAGCTTTCTTT
NA	TRBV2	TRBJ1-2	NA	CASSLSTDTFGGYTF	TGTGCCAGCAGCCTTAGTACGGACACCTTCGGTGGCTACACCTTC
NA	TRBV2	TRBJ1-1	NA	CASSERGMSFTEAFF	TGTGCCAGCAGTGAGAGGGGGATGAGTTTCACTGAAGCTTTCTTT
NA	TRBV14	TRBJ1-2	NA	CASSQVEGFGYTF	TGTGCCAGCAGCCAAGTGGAGGGCTTTGGCTACACCTTC
NA	TRBV4-1	TRBJ1-1	NA	CASSQVLGLNTEAFF	TGCGCCAGCAGCCAAGTTTTGGGGCTGAACACTGAAGCTTTCTTT
few	TRBV9	TRBJ1-4	NA	CASSVAKGMTNEKLFF	TGTGCCAGCAGCGTAGCTAAGGGGATGACTAATGAAAAACTGTTTTTT
NA	TRBV6-5	TRBJ2-1	TRBD2	CASSFQRGHYNEQFF	TGTGCCAGCAGTTTCCAGCGGGGGCACTACAATGAGCAGTTCTTC
NA	TRBV2	TRBJ1-5	TRBD1	CASTVGTGGSQPQHF	TGTGCCAGCACGGTCGGGACAGGGGGCAGTCAGCCCCAGCATTTT
NA	TRBV5-1	TRBJ2-2	TRBD1	CASSLMGQGGTGELFF	TGCGCCAGCAGCCTAATGGGACAGGGAGGAACCGGGGAGCTGTTTTTT
NA	TRBV4-3	TRBJ2-7	TRBD1	CASSQGTGNSYEQYF	TGCGCCAGCAGCCAAGGGACAGGGAATTCCTACGAGCAGTACTTC